This record concerns one TCR beta chain sequence. Random hexamers were used to reverse transcribe an amount of about 0.45 to 1 ug RNA. It was immunoSEQ multiplex PCR that amplified TCR beta CDR3 across 54 Vbeta and 13 Jbeta. TCRdb fed the immunoSEQ multiplex PCR reads into MiXCR, producing one record per CDR3 protein. The repertoire consists of fewer than 250,000 distinct CDR3 sequences, with approximately 90% occurring once and the leading ten covering over 0.1%. The data stem from a study of CD8 T cells in Susac syndrome. This CDR3 has 16 amino acids. Trimming left V 4 bases short and J 1 base short, with 14 bases between.

Sample: CD8+ T cells from PBMCs. The source of this sequence is a human donor with multiple sclerosis. This rearrangement joins TRBV12-3 or TRBV12-4 to TRBJ1-3; tentatively, D is TRBD1 (6 bases). Written as DNA, the CDR3 is TGTGCCAGCAGTTCCGCAGGGGTTCCTTCTGGAAACACCATATATTTT. Amino acids: CASSSAGVPSGNTIYF.